These T cell receptor beta chains were read from a single sample in a study of T cells after yellow fever vaccination. TCRdb redid the calling of the 5' RACE reads with MiXCR, one entry per CDR3 protein. In the table there are fewer than 450,000 distinct CDR3 sequences, around 10% of which are singletons. Material: PBMCs, obtained on the day of the first yellow fever vaccination. These receptors were taken from a man between 18 and 35 years old who received the YFV17D yellow fever vaccine. Both conserved end residues are part of each CDR3. The D gene is left open where the match is weak. Not all rows give a size; the values are once, few, many and, for expanded clones, a class.

few	TRBV20-1	TRBJ2-1	TRBD2	CSATPPGGNEQFF
few	TRBV5-6	TRBJ1-4	-	CASSFRWSIEKLFF
few	TRBV6-1	TRBJ2-3	TRBD2	CASSPRLAGTTDTQYF
-	TRBV4-1	TRBJ1-1	-	CASSQGGRAFF
-	TRBV18	TRBJ1-3	-	CASSPNLPSGNTIYF
few	TRBV3-1	TRBJ2-1	-	CASSQMGHTSYNEQFF
few	TRBV10-2	TRBJ2-3	TRBD2	CASSEAGTSTDTQYF
-	TRBV4-2	TRBJ2-7	TRBD2	CASSHSGVPSYEQYF
-	TRBV4-3	TRBJ2-7	TRBD1	CASSQDQGTQPGGQYF
-	TRBV9	TRBJ1-4	TRBD1	CASSTARDRGSKEVFF
-	TRBV12-3/TRBV12-4	TRBJ1-5	-	CASTPNMGGNQPQHF
few	TRBV11-2	TRBJ2-5	-	CASSSARTQYF
-	TRBV7-2	TRBJ1-1	-	CASSPRWNTEAFF
few	TRBV5-1	TRBJ2-3	-	CASSFRMGDTQYF
many	TRBV3-1	TRBJ2-1	-	CASSQRASVGDEQFF
-	TRBV20-1	TRBJ2-3	TRBD2	CSARDPSGGGDTQYF
many	TRBV5-6	TRBJ2-5	-	CASSLGGRGDPETQYF
-	TRBV5-1	TRBJ1-2	TRBD1	CASSFWTGPNYGYTF
few	TRBV12-3/TRBV12-4	TRBJ1-1	TRBD1	CASSSGTGGPNGRWTEAFF
few	TRBV11-2	TRBJ1-4	TRBD1	CASSLHPQDRSYEKLFF
few	TRBV25-1	TRBJ2-1	TRBD2	CASQLAGGDEQFF
-	TRBV6-4	TRBJ1-1	-	CASSDPLGDLNTEAFF
-	TRBV6-5	TRBJ1-1	TRBD1	CASSPTGAEAFF
-	TRBV5-5	TRBJ1-6	-	CASSIGIYGSYNSPLHF
-	TRBV7-9	TRBJ1-6	TRBD1	CASSPGTGANSPLHF
once	TRBV5-1	TRBJ1-2	-	CASSLGGREYEREPYGYTF
-	TRBV2	TRBJ2-1	-	CASNRDNGYNEQFF
few	TRBV10-3	TRBJ2-7	-	CAISESTVMGSYEQYF
-	TRBV5-1	TRBJ2-1	TRBD2	CASSLAAGRIRNEQFF
-	TRBV7-2	TRBJ1-4	TRBD1	CASLRDRDEKLFF
few	TRBV5-1	TRBJ1-2	-	CASSLAPGTNYGYTF
few	TRBV15	TRBJ1-5	-	CATSTLNQPQHF
few	TRBV5-4	TRBJ2-1	TRBD2	CASSFLVAGGPDNEQFF